The rows below give T cell receptor beta chains drawn from one sample of a study of shared clonotypes between healthy human individuals. TCRdb's table, derived via immunoSEQ multiplex PCR, lists solely in-frame clones and lacks some. The table lists about 530,000 clones, nearly 80% of them singletons. The source material was PBMCs. These receptor sequences come from a woman aged 35 to 49 in good health. Some clones in this sample may be carry-over from other donors' samples. Each CDR3 is given without its conserved first and last residue.

v_gene	CDR3aa
TRBV6-1	ASQSGGSSNQPQH
TRBV10-3	AIRRKPPGTAGGDTQY
TRBV11-3	ASSPTSQETQY
TRBV15	ATSREGGVAYNEQF
TRBV10-1	ASSSGHNTEAF
TRBV4-3	ASSQVTGGAKGYTIY
TRBV11-1	ASSLAHRDNEQF
TRBV28	ASNSAYSNQPQH
TRBV5-1	ASSLDSHDQPQH
TRBV18	ASSSLGTGAGNTIY
TRBV10-2	ASSDPPSGRAYNEQF
TRBV5-4	ASSREGQAGNEKLF
TRBV7-6	ASSLAFPGQGPTEAF
TRBV14	ASSLLEGREGRNEQF
TRBV7-2	ASSALGGPTDTQY
TRBV19	ASTQGRTGGNEQF
TRBV5-1	ASSLEDRAWETQY
TRBV7-3	ASSLVAYNEQF
TRBV5-1	ASSLGLAGAYEQY
TRBV15	ATSHTRGPGTEAF
TRBV28	ASSPSSFGLAGESYEQY
TRBV18	ASSPDRGPAANTGELF
TRBV18	ASSPLAGGYT
TRBV7-2	ASSLALRARAENEQF
TRBV2	ASSLVSTDTQY
TRBV7-8	ASSSNSGRTVFRQF
TRBV18	ASSPWTNTEAF
TRBV2	ASSKDSVYGYT
TRBV7-2	ASGRYQNEQF
TRBV6-5	ASSFGVPTTDTQY
TRBV11-2	ASSLSSGANTGELF
TRBV4-3	ASSQGQGEGNEKLF
TRBV7-2	ASSPRGKETQY
TRBV15	ATSSDSYNEQF
TRBV19	ASSKRTGGLIDTQY
TRBV4-1	ASSRTRGLWDWGASPLH
TRBV7-8	ASSNNRGNQPQH
TRBV19	ASSSLAGGYEQY
TRBV27	ASSPGGTGNSPLH
TRBV18	ASSPRVGFGETQY
TRBV28	ASLDRGSYEQY
TRBV2	ASSVQGVVTGELF
TRBV6-1	ASSERGRGNTEAF